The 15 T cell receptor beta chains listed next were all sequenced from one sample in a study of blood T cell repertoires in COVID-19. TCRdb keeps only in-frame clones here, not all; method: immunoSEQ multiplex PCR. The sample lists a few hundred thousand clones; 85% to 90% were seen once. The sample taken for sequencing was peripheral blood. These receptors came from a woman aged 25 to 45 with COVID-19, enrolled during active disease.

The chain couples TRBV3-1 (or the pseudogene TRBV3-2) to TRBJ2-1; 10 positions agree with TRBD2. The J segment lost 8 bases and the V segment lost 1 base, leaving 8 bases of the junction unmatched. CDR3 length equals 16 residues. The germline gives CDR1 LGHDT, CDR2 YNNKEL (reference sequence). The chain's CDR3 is CASSQGAAGGMYEQFF. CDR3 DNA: TGTGCCAGCAGCCAAGGAGCAGCGGGAGGGATGTATGAGCAGTTCTTC.

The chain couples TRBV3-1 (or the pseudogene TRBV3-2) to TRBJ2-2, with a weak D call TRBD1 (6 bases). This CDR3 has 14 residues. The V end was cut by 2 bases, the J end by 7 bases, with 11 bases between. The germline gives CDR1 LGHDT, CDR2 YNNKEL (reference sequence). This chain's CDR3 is CASSQNRGGGELFF. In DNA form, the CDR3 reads TGTGCCAGCAGCCAAAACAGAGGGGGCGGGGAGCTGTTTTTT.

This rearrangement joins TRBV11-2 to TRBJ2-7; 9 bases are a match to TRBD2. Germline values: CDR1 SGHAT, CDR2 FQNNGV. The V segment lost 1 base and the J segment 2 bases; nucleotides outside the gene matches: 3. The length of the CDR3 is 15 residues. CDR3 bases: TGTGCCAGCAGCTTAGGGGCGGGAGGGCCCTACGAGCAGTACTTC. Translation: CASSLGAGGPYEQYF.

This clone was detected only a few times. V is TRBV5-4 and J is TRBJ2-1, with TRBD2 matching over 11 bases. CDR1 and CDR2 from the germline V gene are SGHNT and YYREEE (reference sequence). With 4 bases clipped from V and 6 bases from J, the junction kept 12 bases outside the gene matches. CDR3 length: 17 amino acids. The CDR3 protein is CASSPATSGSIGNEQFF. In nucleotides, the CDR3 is TGTGCCAGCAGCCCCGCCACTAGCGGGAGTATAGGCAATGAGCAGTTCTTC.

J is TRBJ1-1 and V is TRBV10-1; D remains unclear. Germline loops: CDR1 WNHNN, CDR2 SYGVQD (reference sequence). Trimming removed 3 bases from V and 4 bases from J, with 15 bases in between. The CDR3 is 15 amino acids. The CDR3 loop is CASSENAEGGTEAFF. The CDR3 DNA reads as TGCGCCAGCAGTGAAAACGCAGAGGGAGGCACTGAAGCTTTCTTT.

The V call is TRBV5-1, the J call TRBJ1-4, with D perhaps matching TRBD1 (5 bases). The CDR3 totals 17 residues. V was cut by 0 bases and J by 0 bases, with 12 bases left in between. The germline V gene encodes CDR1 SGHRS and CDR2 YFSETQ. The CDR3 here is CASSLALTDPTNEKLFF. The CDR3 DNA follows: TGCGCCAGCAGCTTGGCGCTGACAGACCCAACTAATGAAAAACTGTTTTTT.

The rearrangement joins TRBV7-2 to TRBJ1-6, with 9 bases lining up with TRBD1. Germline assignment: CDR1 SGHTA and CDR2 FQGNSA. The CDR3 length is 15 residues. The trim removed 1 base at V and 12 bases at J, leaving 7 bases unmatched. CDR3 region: CASSLGGQGELPLHF. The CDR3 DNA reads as TGTGCCAGCAGCTTAGGGGGACAGGGAGAATTACCCCTCCACTTT.

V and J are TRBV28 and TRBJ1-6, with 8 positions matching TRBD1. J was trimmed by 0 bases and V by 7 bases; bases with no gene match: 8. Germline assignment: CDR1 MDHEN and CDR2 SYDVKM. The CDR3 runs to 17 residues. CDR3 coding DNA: TGTGCCAGCACCACGGACAGGGCGTACTCCTATAATTCACCCCTCCACTTT. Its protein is CASTTDRAYSYNSPLHF.

Here the CDR3 DNA reads TGTGCCAGCAGCTTACTAGCGGGAGCCAATGAGCAGTTCTTC. This gives the protein CASSLLAGANEQFF. This rearrangement joins TRBV7-9 to TRBJ2-1, with TRBD2 identical over 10 bases. Germline V CDR1 and CDR2: SEHNR, FQNEAQ (reference sequence). Germline trimming cut 2 bases from V and 6 bases from J; bases unmatched to any gene: 1. CDR3 size: 14 residues.

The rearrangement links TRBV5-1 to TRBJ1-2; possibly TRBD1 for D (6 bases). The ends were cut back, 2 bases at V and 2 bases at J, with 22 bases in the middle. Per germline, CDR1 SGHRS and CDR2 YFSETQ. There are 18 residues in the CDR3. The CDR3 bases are TGCGCCAGCAGCTTACGCCCCGCCGAAAGAGGACAGAACTATGGCTACACCTTC. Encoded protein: CASSLRPAERGQNYGYTF.

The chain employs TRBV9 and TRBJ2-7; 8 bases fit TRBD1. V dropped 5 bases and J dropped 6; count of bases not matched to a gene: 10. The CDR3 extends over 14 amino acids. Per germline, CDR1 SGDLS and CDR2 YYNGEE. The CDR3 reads CASSRAGGSGEQYF. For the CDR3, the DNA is TGTGCCAGCAGTCGGGCAGGGGGCTCGGGCGAGCAGTACTTC.

CDR3 DNA: TGTGCCAGCAGCCAAGCGGATCAGCCCCAGCATTTT. Protein product: CASSQADQPQHF. This sequence joins TRBV3-1 (or the pseudogene TRBV3-2) and TRBJ1-5; D remains unclear. Germline V lookup: CDR1 LGHDT, CDR2 YNNKEL (reference sequence). The ends were cut back, 1 base at V and 5 bases at J, with 3 bases in the middle. The CDR3 has 12 amino acids.

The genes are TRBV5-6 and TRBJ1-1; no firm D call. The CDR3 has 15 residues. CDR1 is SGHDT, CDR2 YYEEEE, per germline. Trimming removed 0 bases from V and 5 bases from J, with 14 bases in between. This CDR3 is CASSLGGDWGTEAFF. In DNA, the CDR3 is TGTGCCAGCAGCTTGGGCGGGGATTGGGGAACTGAAGCTTTCTTT.

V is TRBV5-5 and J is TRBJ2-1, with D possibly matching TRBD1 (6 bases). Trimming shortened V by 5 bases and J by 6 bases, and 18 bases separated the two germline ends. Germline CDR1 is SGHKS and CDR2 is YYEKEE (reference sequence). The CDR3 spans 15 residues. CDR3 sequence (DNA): TGTGCCAGCAGTTACGGGACGATGGGGGCCAATGAGCAGTTCTTC. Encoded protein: CASSYGTMGANEQFF.

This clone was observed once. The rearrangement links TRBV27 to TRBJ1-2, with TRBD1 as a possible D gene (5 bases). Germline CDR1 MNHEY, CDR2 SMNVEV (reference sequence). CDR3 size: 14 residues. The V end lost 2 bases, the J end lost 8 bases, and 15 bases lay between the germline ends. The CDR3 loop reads CASSLRIQGEGYTF. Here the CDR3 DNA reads TGTGCCAGCAGTTTAAGGATCCAGGGCGAAGGCTACACCTTC.